These 12 T cell receptor beta chains came from one sample sequenced in a study of shared clonotypes between healthy human individuals. The assay was immunoSEQ multiplex PCR, and TCRdb's table has in-frame clones only and misses some. The sample consists of approximately 1.9 million clones, about 94% of them appearing once. Naive CD8 populations comprised CD45RO-negative cells positively selected for CCR7, excluding terminally differentiated effector memory CD45RA+ cells. The sequencing input was naive CD8+ T cells from PBMCs. The receptors shown here come from a man aged 18 to 30 in good health. Some clones in this sample may be carry-over from other donors' samples.

The chain carries TRBV7-9 and TRBJ1-2; D uncertain. This CDR3 spans 15 amino acids. The V end lost 5 bases, the J end lost 7 bases, and 20 bases lay between the germline ends. Germline V CDR1 and CDR2: SEHNR, FQNEAQ (reference sequence). The CDR3 region has the DNA TGTGCCAGCAGCACCCATTCGATAGGGCGGGGTGGCTACACCTTC. Amino acid sequence: CASSTHSIGRGGYTF.

For the CDR3, the DNA is TGTGCCAGCGCTTCACGGGGGTCCTATGGCTACACCTTC. Protein: CASASRGSYGYTF. This chain uses TRBV2 with TRBJ1-2, with a weak D call TRBD1 (5 bases). V dropped 8 bases and J dropped 4 bases, with 14 bases sitting between them. Germline lookup yields CDR1 SNHLY and CDR2 FYNNEI. The CDR3 runs 13 residues.

The chain is built from TRBV27 and TRBJ2-7; 12 bases align to TRBD1. After removal of 8 bases from V and 6 bases from J, the junction contained 8 bases not matched to a gene. The CDR3 extends over 14 amino acids. Germline CDR1 reads MNHEY; CDR2 reads SMNVEV (reference sequence). CDR3 residues: CASEAGQGASEQYF. In DNA form, the CDR3 reads TGTGCCAGCGAAGCGGGACAGGGGGCTTCCGAGCAGTACTTC.

The gene calls are TRBV27 and TRBJ2-1, with 9 nucleotides matching TRBD2. Germline CDR1 is MNHEY and CDR2 is SMNVEV (reference sequence). The CDR3 length is 16 residues. J lost 7 bases, V lost 5 bases, and 12 bases had no gene match. The CDR3 bases are TGTGCCAGCAGTACCCCCTGGCGGGAGGGAGGTAATGAGCAGTTCTTC. Translated: CASSTPWREGGNEQFF.

This clone was picked up one time. This chain uses TRBV9 with TRBJ2-3; 13 bases align to TRBD2. Trimming cost V 3 bases and J 4 bases; bases outside gene matches: 11. From germline, CDR1 is SGDLS and CDR2 YYNGEE. The CDR3 spans 18 residues. In DNA, the CDR3 is TGTGCCAGCAGCGCCCGGACTAGCGGGAGTCTTGAGGCAGATACGCAGTATTTT. Its protein is CASSARTSGSLEADTQYF.

Note on this clone: Other nucleotide sequences in the sample specify the same CDR3. The chain carries TRBV5-1 and TRBJ2-1; 7 bases line up with TRBD1. The CDR3 consists of 15 residues. V was pared by 3 bases and J by 0 bases, with 3 bases of the junction left unmatched. Germline assignment: CDR1 SGHRS and CDR2 YFSETQ. In DNA, the CDR3 is TGCGCCAGCAGCTCAACAGGGGACTCCTACAATGAGCAGTTCTTC. Amino acids: CASSSTGDSYNEQFF.

This clone was counted a few times. The chain employs TRBV7-9 and TRBJ1-1; 7 bases are shared with TRBD1. The CDR3 is 15 amino acids. The ends lost 5 bases at V and 1 base at J; junction bases unmatched: 7. Germline lookup yields CDR1 SEHNR and CDR2 FQNEAQ (reference sequence). The CDR3 is CASSHEWDRNTEAFF. DNA of the CDR3: TGTGCCAGCAGCCATGAATGGGACAGGAACACTGAAGCTTTCTTT.

V usage is TRBV4-3 and J usage is TRBJ2-1; TRBD2 aligns across 10 bases. V was clipped by 1 base and J by 6 bases; unmatched bases: 6. This CDR3 comprises 16 residues. Germline CDR1 is LGHNA and CDR2 is YSLEER. The CDR3 nucleotides are TGCGCCAGCAGCCAAGCGTTACTAGCGGGAACCAATGAGCAGTTCTTC. This encodes CASSQALLAGTNEQFF.

The J gene is TRBJ1-6, the V gene TRBV5-6; D is uncertain. The CDR3 totals 16 residues. Per germline, CDR1 SGHDT and CDR2 YYEEEE. Deletions cut 1 base from V and 0 bases from J, with 8 bases between. The CDR3 loop reads CASSLLRSSYNSPLHF. The CDR3 nucleotides read TGTGCCAGCAGCTTGCTCAGGAGCTCCTATAATTCACCCCTCCACTTT. The full variable domain, in which reference TRBV5-6 and TRBJ1-6 provide the parts outside the CDR3, is DAGVTQSPTHLIKTRGQQVTLRCSPKSGHDTVSWYQQALGQGPQFIFQYYEEEERQRGNFPDRFSGHQFPNYSSELNVNALLLGDSALYLCASSLLRSSYNSPLHFGNGTRLTVT.

This chain joins TRBV7-9 and TRBJ1-4; D unclear. Trimming took off 1 base at V and 8 bases at J, with 11 bases between the two ends. Germline V gives CDR1 SEHNR, CDR2 FQNEAQ (reference sequence). The CDR3 length is 14 residues. The CDR3 DNA sequence: TGTGCCAGCAGCTTAGGCACCGGGTGGGAAAAACTGTTTTTT. Protein: CASSLGTGWEKLFF. The full variable domain, with the rest looked up from reference TRBV7-9 and TRBJ1-4, is DTGVSQNPRHKITKRGQNVTFRCDPISEHNRLYWYRQTLGQGPEFLTYFQNEAQLEKSRLLSDRFSAERPKGSFSTLEIQRTEQGDSAMYLCASSLGTGWEKLFFGSGTQLSVL.

The DNA of the CDR3 is TGTGCCAGCACCCCACGGGGCTGGGGGTCTGGAAATGAGCAGTTCTTC. It codes for CASTPRGWGSGNEQFF. The chain carries TRBV7-2 and TRBJ2-1; TRBD1 or TRBD2 may be the D gene (5 bases each). Trimming stripped 7 bases from V and 7 bases from J, with 23 bases between. CDR1 is SGHTA, CDR2 FQGNSA, per germline. The CDR3 totals 16 residues.

Only one count was recorded for this clone. J is TRBJ2-7 and V is TRBV15; D gene uncertain. This CDR3 has 14 residues. Trimming took 1 base from V and 6 from J, leaving 13 bases between them. Germline values: CDR1 LNHNV, CDR2 YYDKDF (reference sequence). The CDR3 spells CATSRVTSHSEQYF. Written as DNA, the CDR3 is TGTGCCACCAGCAGAGTTACTTCCCACAGCGAGCAGTACTTC.